The 9 T cell receptor beta chains in this list originate from one sample, sequenced in a study of T cell changes during pregnancy in multiple sclerosis. TCRdb's copy holds only in-frame clones and misses some; the assay was immunoSEQ multiplex PCR. The table shows 33,000 or so clones, with about 88% occurring only once. Sequencing used peripheral blood, obtained in the third trimester of pregnancy. These receptors were obtained from a female donor in good health, enrolled as a control in a pregnancy study.

The chain combines TRBV11-2 with TRBJ2-5; 8 bases match TRBD1. Germline V gives CDR1 SGHAT, CDR2 FQNNGV. The V gene end was trimmed by 4 bases and the J gene end by 2 bases; junction bases not matched to a gene: 3. The CDR3 runs to 14 residues. CDR3 loop: CASSSDRAQETQYF. CDR3 nucleotides: TGTGCCAGCAGCTCGGACAGGGCGCAAGAGACCCAGTACTTC.

CDR3 DNA: TGCGCCAGCAGCCAAGAACTAGCGGGAGTTTACAATGAGCAGTTCTTC. Translating gives CASSQELAGVYNEQFF. The chain carries TRBV4-1 and TRBJ2-1, with 11 bases identical to TRBD2. The trim removed 0 bases at V and 4 bases at J, leaving 2 bases unmatched. Germline loops: CDR1 MGHRA, CDR2 YSYEKL. The CDR3 length is 16 residues.

This chain joins TRBV12-5 and TRBJ1-5; 10 bases map to TRBD1. CDR3 length equals 13 residues. The J segment lost 5 bases and the V segment lost 7 bases, leaving 2 bases of the junction unmatched. Germline loops: CDR1 LGHNT, CDR2 FRNRAP. CDR3 DNA sequence: TGTGCTAGTGCCGGACAGGGGGATCAGCCCCAGCATTTT. This encodes CASAGQGDQPQHF. Supplemented by reference TRBV12-5 and TRBJ1-5, the full variable domain reads DARVTQTPRHKVTEMGQEVTMRCQPILGHNTVFWYRQTMMQGLELLAYFRNRAPLDDSGMPKDRFSAEMPDATLATLKIQPSEPRDSAVYFCASAGQGDQPQHFGDGTRLSIL.

This chain links TRBV21-1 with TRBJ2-7; the table's D call, TRBD1, was not checked against the DNA. TRBV21-1 is described as a pseudogene. This CDR3 spans 16 amino acids. The DNA for the CDR3 is TGTGCCAGCAGCAAAGTGATCCGACAGGGGGCCTACGAGCAGTACTTC. This gives the protein CASSKVIRQGAYEQYF.

The CDR3 reads CASAESTYNEQFF. CDR3 in DNA: TGTGCCAGCGCGGAAAGCACCTACAATGAGCAGTTCTTC. V gene TRBV7-6 combines with J gene TRBJ2-1; no clear D gene. V was shortened by 8 bases and J by 2 bases, with 10 bases between the two germline ends. This CDR3 spans 13 amino acids. The germline V gene encodes CDR1 SGHVS and CDR2 FNYEAQ.

CDR3 loop: CASSLNREQFF. CDR3 coding DNA: TGTGCCAGCAGCTTAAACAGGGAGCAGTTCTTC. V usage is TRBV7-8 and J usage is TRBJ2-1, with a weak D call TRBD1 (5 bases). The CDR3 covers 11 residues. The germline CDR1 and CDR2 sequences are SGHVS and FQNEAQ. V lost 2 bases to trimming and J lost 10 bases, with 6 bases between them.

CDR3 in DNA: TGCGCCAGCAGCCAAGATAGAGGGAAGACCTACATTCAGTACTTC. Amino acid sequence: CASSQDRGKTYIQYF. The chain carries TRBV4-3 and TRBJ2-4; a possible D gene is TRBD2 (5 bases). This CDR3 has 15 amino acids. V was pared by 0 bases and J by 8 bases, with 14 bases between. Germline V gives CDR1 LGHNA, CDR2 YSLEER.

This chain uses TRBV5-6 with TRBJ1-4; 8 nucleotides line up with TRBD1. CDR1 and CDR2 from the germline V gene are SGHDT and YYEEEE. This CDR3 has 15 residues. V shed 6 bases and J 6 bases; nucleotides not matched to a gene: 10. CDR3 sequence reads: CASTRRTGRDEKLFF. In DNA, the CDR3 is TGTGCCAGCACTCGACGGACAGGGCGGGATGAAAAACTGTTTTTT.

J is TRBJ2-7 and V is TRBV10-3; 7 bases fit TRBD1. This CDR3 has 14 amino acids. CDR1 and CDR2 (germline): ENHRY, SYGVKD. V lost 3 bases and J lost 1; bases outside the gene matches: 3. For the CDR3, the DNA is TGTGCCATCAGTGATCGGACAGGATCCTACGAGCAGTACTTC. This encodes CAISDRTGSYEQYF.